This is a list of T cell receptor beta chains from one sample in a study of cytomegalovirus exposure and HLA in healthy donors. Assay: immunoSEQ multiplex PCR; the TCRdb copy retains only in-frame clones and omits some. The table includes 65,000 to 75,000 clones, around 92% detected once. Sequenced material: PBMCs. The receptors stem from a young man in good health and CMV-seropositive. Both conserved end residues are trimmed from each CDR3.

CDR3: ASSLAAPGQGYGYT
J: TRBJ1-2
V: TRBV7-2

CDR3: ASSPSMDSHEQF
J: TRBJ2-1
V: TRBV4-2

CDR3: ASSPLGGSSYEQY
J: TRBJ2-7
V: TRBV13

CDR3: ASSRTTGYTEAF
J: TRBJ1-1
V: TRBV16

CDR3: ASSSSTDPQETQY
J: TRBJ2-5
V: TRBV27

CDR3: ASSTTSGRSAYNEQF
J: TRBJ2-1
V: TRBV9

CDR3: ASSFNLRVTEAF
J: TRBJ1-1
V: TRBV28

CDR3: ASSPQQGADYGYT
J: TRBJ1-2
V: TRBV7-6

CDR3: ASSLGGVGNTIY
J: TRBJ1-3
V: TRBV28

CDR3: ASTPALLETQY
J: TRBJ2-5
V: TRBV25-1

CDR3: AWLPGLAGRHYEQY
J: TRBJ2-7
V: TRBV30

CDR3: SVEDPGQPGDYGYT
J: TRBJ1-2
V: TRBV29-1

CDR3: ASSPRGDLGNQPQH
J: TRBJ1-5
V: TRBV5-6

CDR3: ASSASGLAGYNEQF
J: TRBJ2-1
V: TRBV2

CDR3: ASSQEGPSGWSYEQY
J: TRBJ2-7
V: TRBV4-2

CDR3: ASSFAPGQANEQY
J: TRBJ2-7
V: TRBV5-1

CDR3: ASSGGTGIDSGGQY
J: TRBJ2-7
V: TRBV28

CDR3: ASSPPDWGQF
J: TRBJ2-1
V: TRBV18

CDR3: ASSWSGTSGGNEQF
J: TRBJ2-1
V: TRBV19

CDR3: ASSLSRDRGPTDTQY
J: TRBJ2-3
V: TRBV27

CDR3: ASSTSAGSYNEQF
J: TRBJ2-1
V: TRBV27

CDR3: ASSLEAGQDTQY
J: TRBJ2-3
V: TRBV5-1

CDR3: ASNSGTSGREGTDTQY
J: TRBJ2-3
V: TRBV23-1

CDR3: AWSGTTRELF
J: TRBJ2-2
V: TRBV30

CDR3: ASSLTARGRNTEAF
J: TRBJ1-1
V: TRBV7-3

CDR3: ASSQEGVLYGYT
J: TRBJ1-2
V: TRBV4-1

CDR3: ASSWAGGTSGSEQY
J: TRBJ2-7
V: TRBV5-1

CDR3: ASSSLRANEQF
J: TRBJ2-1
V: TRBV28

CDR3: ASSIQGVGTTDTQY
J: TRBJ2-3
V: TRBV11-2

CDR3: ASRRQGGQETQY
J: TRBJ2-5
V: TRBV4-1

CDR3: ASTGGETYGYT
J: TRBJ1-2
V: TRBV2

CDR3: AISESMRNYQETQY
J: TRBJ2-5
V: TRBV10-3

CDR3: AFGGDYTQY
J: TRBJ2-3
V: TRBV30

CDR3: ACTDRDNEQF
J: TRBJ2-1
V: TRBV2

CDR3: ASSSGPPETQY
J: TRBJ2-5
V: TRBV5-4

CDR3: ASSLTSSYNEQF
J: TRBJ2-1
V: TRBV6-6

CDR3: ASPDRVNYEQY
J: TRBJ2-7
V: TRBV18

CDR3: ASSLASQGKFEKLF
J: TRBJ1-4
V: TRBV7-9

CDR3: ATSRDLISGNTIY
J: TRBJ1-3
V: TRBV15

CDR3: ASVPGQGTNTEAF
J: TRBJ1-1
V: TRBV27

CDR3: AIAFVREEFAAEQY
J: TRBJ2-7
V: TRBV2

CDR3: ASSLYGGSTDTQY
J: TRBJ2-3
V: TRBV28